The entry below gives a single TCR beta chain sequence along with its context. Antigen: not known. This PCR relied on a set of 60 Vbeta primers and 13 Jbeta primers. Clones were read by immunoSEQ multiplex PCR, and TCRdb kept only the in-frame ones, dropping some. The sample records approximately 150,000 clones, 80% being singletons. The data were taken from a study of cytomegalovirus exposure and HLA in healthy donors. Findings and limits, study-wide: In a later analysis, TCR beta V- and J-gene trimming showed a link to a missense DCLRE1C variant.

CDR3 length: 15 amino acids. Trimming left V 3 bases short and J 1 base short, with 9 bases between. CDR1 and CDR2 (germline): WNHNN, SYGVQD (reference sequence). The receptor's source is a man aged 18 to 29 in good health and CMV-seropositive. The rearrangement joins TRBV10-1 to TRBJ2-2, with a possible D match to TRBD1 (5 bases). The specimen was PBMCs. CDR3: CASSDRQMNTGELFF. Written as DNA, the CDR3 is TGCGCCAGCAGTGACAGACAGATGAACACCGGGGAGCTGTTTTTT.